These 24 T cell receptor beta chains came from one sample sequenced in a study of cytomegalovirus exposure and HLA in healthy donors. The PCR was carried out with 60 Vbeta primers and 13 Jbeta primers. Sequencing used immunoSEQ multiplex PCR; TCRdb keeps in-frame clones, though not all of them. The table shows around 170,000 clones, with approximately 84% occurring only once. Sequenced input: PBMCs. The receptors stem from a woman aged 50 to 60 in good health and CMV-seropositive.

V is TRBV7-2 and J is TRBJ2-1; TRBD2 matches at 8 bases. V lost 5 bases to trimming and J lost 3 bases; unmatched junction nucleotides: 9. The CDR3 runs 16 residues. The V gene's germline CDR1 is SGHTA and CDR2 FQGNSA. CDR3 coding DNA: TGTGCCAGCAGCCTCGCTGGCGCGGGAGGCTACAATGAGCAGTTCTTC. Protein product: CASSLAGAGGYNEQFF.

V usage is TRBV5-5 and J usage is TRBJ2-5; 8 bases match TRBD1. CDR1 is SGHKS, CDR2 YYEKEE, per germline (reference sequence). After removal of 4 bases from V and 2 bases from J, the junction contained 4 bases not matched to a gene. The CDR3 sequence is 14 residues long. CDR3: CASSRGQVQETQYF. CDR3 nucleotides: TGTGCCAGCAGCAGGGGACAGGTACAAGAGACCCAGTACTTC. Combining the CDR3 with reference TRBV5-5 and TRBJ2-5 gives the whole variable domain DAGVTQSPTHLIKTRGQQVTLRCSPISGHKSVSWYQQVLGQGPQFIFQYYEKEERGRGNFPDRFSARQFPNYSSELNVNALLLGDSALYLCASSRGQVQETQYFGPGTRLLVL.

The chain uses TRBV5-1 and TRBJ2-1; D might be TRBD1 (6 bases). The CDR3 runs 16 residues. V gave up 4 bases and J gave up 5 bases, with 19 bases separating them. Germline V lookup: CDR1 SGHRS, CDR2 YFSETQ. The CDR3 here is CASSTLPTGRHNEQFF. CDR3 sequence (DNA): TGCGCCAGCAGCACCCTTCCCACAGGGCGACACAATGAGCAGTTCTTC.

The chain recombines TRBV5-8 with TRBJ2-5; TRBD2 matches 11 bases. Germline assignment: CDR1 SGHTS and CDR2 YDEGEE. Trimming cost V 3 bases and J 4 bases; bases outside gene matches: 8. This CDR3 is 16 amino acids long. DNA for the CDR3: TGTGCCAGCAGCTCCCTGGTAGCGGGGGGGCGAGAGACCCAGTACTTC. Protein product: CASSSLVAGGRETQYF.

The V gene is TRBV9, the J gene TRBJ2-2; tentative D call: TRBD2 (5 bases). This CDR3 region has 16 residues. Germline V CDR1 and CDR2: SGDLS, YYNGEE. V was shortened by 2 bases and J by 4 bases, with 15 bases between the two germline ends. For the CDR3, the DNA is TGTGCCAGCAGCGTGAGTACCTCCCGGGGCACCGGGGAGCTGTTTTTT. This gives the protein CASSVSTSRGTGELFF.

J is TRBJ2-1 and V is TRBV4-1, with D hard to call. This CDR3 is built from 17 residues. The germline CDR1 and CDR2 sequences are MGHRA and YSYEKL. V was pared by 1 base and J by 0 bases, with 13 bases between. CDR3 loop: CASSQVVGSSSYNEQFF. The DNA of the CDR3 is TGCGCCAGCAGCCAAGTCGTGGGTTCTAGCTCCTACAATGAGCAGTTCTTC.

The rearrangement links TRBV23-1 to TRBJ1-5; perhaps TRBD1 as D (6 bases). TRBV23-1 is marked as an open reading frame, function uncertain. The CDR3 extends over 14 amino acids. Trimming stripped 8 bases from V and 0 bases from J, with 11 bases between. Written as DNA, the CDR3 is TGCGCCAGCGGTGACAGGTATAGCAATCAGCCCCAGCATTTT. It codes for CASGDRYSNQPQHF.

The rearrangement joins TRBV6-5 to TRBJ1-4; D gene unclear. Trimming pared 0 bases from V and 10 bases from J, leaving 12 bases between. The germline CDR1 and CDR2 sequences are MNHEY and SVGAGI. CDR3 length: 14 amino acids. The CDR3 bases are TGTGCCAGCAGTTACTCCCGACTCGTCGGAAAACTGTTTTTT. Protein product: CASSYSRLVGKLFF.

This clone has a single count. One junction end disagrees with the germline gene, perhaps due to a read error. The chain uses TRBV7-9 and TRBJ2-7, with D possibly matching TRBD2 (5 bases). The germline V gene has CDR1 SEHNR and CDR2 FQNEAQ (reference sequence). CDR3 length: 15 amino acids. CDR3 bases: TGCGCCAGCAGCCAAGATGTAGCCGGGATGGGGGAGCAGTACTTC. Translating gives CASSQDVAGMGEQYF.

This chain connects TRBV29-1 to TRBJ1-2, with a possible D match to TRBD1 (6 bases). The germline CDR1 and CDR2 sequences are SQVTM and ANQGSEA. V lost 4 bases and J 3 bases, leaving 15 bases between the germline ends. This CDR3 has 14 residues. The CDR3 here is CSVAVQGEYYGYTF. CDR3 nucleotides: TGCAGCGTTGCTGTACAGGGTGAATACTATGGCTACACCTTC.

The rearrangement links TRBV19 to TRBJ1-2, with 9 bases identical to TRBD1. V was clipped by 10 bases and J by 5 bases; unmatched bases: 11. Germline CDR1 reads LNHDA; CDR2 reads SQIVND (reference sequence). This CDR3 contains 14 residues. This chain's CDR3 is CATTPGQGRYGYTF. CDR3 sequence (DNA): TGTGCCACCACCCCGGGACAGGGTCGGTATGGCTACACCTTC. The variable domain in full, completed from reference TRBV19 and TRBJ1-2, reads DGGITQSPKYLFRKEGQNVTLSCEQNLNHDAMYWYRQDPGQGLRLIYYSQIVNDFQKGDIAEGYSVSREKKESFPLTVTSAQKNPTAFYLCATTPGQGRYGYTFGSGTRLTVV.

J is TRBJ2-1 and V is TRBV5-1; D may be TRBD1 (5 bases). There are 15 residues in the CDR3. V dropped 6 bases and J dropped 0 bases, with 13 bases sitting between them. CDR1 and CDR2 from the germline V gene are SGHRS and YFSETQ. CDR3 loop: CASKEGAGSYNEQFF. The DNA for the CDR3 is TGCGCCAGCAAGGAAGGGGCTGGCTCCTACAATGAGCAGTTCTTC. The full variable domain, rest sourced from reference TRBV5-1 and TRBJ2-1, is KAGVTQTPRYLIKTRGQQVTLSCSPISGHRSVSWYQQTPGQGLQFLFEYFSETQRNKGNFPGRFSGRQFSNSRSEMNVSTLELGDSALYLCASKEGAGSYNEQFFGPGTRLTVL.

The rearrangement uses TRBV6-5 and TRBJ1-5, with D possibly matching TRBD1 (5 bases). The CDR3 runs 12 residues. Germline CDR1 is MNHEY and CDR2 is SVGAGI. The V and J ends lost 10 bases and 4 bases respectively, with 11 bases between them. This CDR3 reads CATLGHNQPQHF. As DNA, the CDR3 is TGTGCCACATTGGGGCATAATCAGCCCCAGCATTTT.

This chain joins TRBV7-2 and TRBJ1-2; 7 positions match TRBD1. The CDR3 length is 13 residues. The germline V gene encodes CDR1 SGHTA and CDR2 FQGNSA. Trimming removed 7 bases from V and 4 bases from J; junction bases left unmatched: 6. For the CDR3, the DNA is TGTGCCAGCAACGCGGGACAGCCCTATGGCTACACCTTC. It codes for CASNAGQPYGYTF. The variable domain in full, completed from reference TRBV7-2 and TRBJ1-2, reads GAGVSQSPSNKVTEKGKDVELRCDPISGHTALYWYRQSLGQGLEFLIYFQGNSAPDKSGLPSDRFSAERTGGSVSTLTIQRTQQEDSAVYLCASNAGQPYGYTFGSGTRLTVV.

The chain is built from TRBV4-2 and TRBJ2-3; D may be TRBD1 (6 bases). The CDR3 is 16 amino acids. Germline V gene lookup returns CDR1 LGHNA and CDR2 YNFKEQ. V was shortened by 0 bases and J by 2 bases, with 12 bases between the two germline ends. The CDR3 spells CASSQEGASFTDTQYF. The CDR3 coding sequence is TGTGCCAGCAGCCAAGAGGGGGCTAGTTTCACAGATACGCAGTATTTT.

This rearrangement joins TRBV6-1 to TRBJ1-1; D gene unclear. The germline V and J ends were trimmed by 8 bases and 1 base, with 11 bases remaining between them. The CDR3 totals 13 residues. Germline V lookup: CDR1 MNHNS, CDR2 SASEGT. CDR3 loop: CASFRPGNTEAFF. CDR3 coding DNA: TGTGCCAGCTTCCGGCCGGGGAACACTGAAGCTTTCTTT.

This sequence joins TRBV2 and TRBJ1-2, with D uncertain. Trimming took 3 bases from V and 0 from J, leaving 5 bases between them. CDR3 size: 13 residues. Germline loops: CDR1 SNHLY, CDR2 FYNNEI. This CDR3 is CASSEGANYGYTF. The CDR3 DNA sequence: TGTGCCAGCAGTGAGGGAGCTAACTATGGCTACACCTTC.

This rearrangement joins TRBV28 to TRBJ2-6; D is possibly TRBD2 (6 bases). This CDR3 region has 17 residues. Germline V gene sequence: CDR1 MDHEN, CDR2 SYDVKM. V lost 7 bases and J 0 bases, leaving 16 bases between the germline ends. The CDR3 DNA reads as TGTGCCAGCACCCCAGGAGGGGTTCTCTCTGGGGCCAACGTCCTGACTTTC. The encoded protein is CASTPGGVLSGANVLTF.

The V call is TRBV19, the J call TRBJ2-1, with 12 nucleotides matching TRBD2. With 10 bases clipped from V and 7 bases from J, the junction kept 5 bases outside the gene matches. The CDR3 totals 13 residues. Germline assignment: CDR1 LNHDA and CDR2 SQIVND (reference sequence). CDR3 DNA: TGTGCCACCTCACTAGCGGGGGGTAATGAGCAGTTCTTC. It codes for CATSLAGGNEQFF.

J is TRBJ2-1 and V is TRBV4-1, with 11 bases aligning to TRBD2. This CDR3 is built from 17 residues. The V gene's germline CDR1 is MGHRA and CDR2 YSYEKL. V shed 3 bases and J 2 bases; nucleotides not matched to a gene: 6. This CDR3 reads CASSQGFSGGAYNEQFF. The CDR3, as DNA: TGCGCCAGCAGCCAGGGGTTTAGCGGGGGGGCCTACAATGAGCAGTTCTTC.

The genes are TRBV7-9 and TRBJ2-5, with D tentatively TRBD1 (5 bases). The germline CDR1 and CDR2 sequences are SEHNR and FQNEAQ (reference sequence). Trimming pared 5 bases from V and 4 bases from J, leaving 14 bases between. The CDR3 is made up of 14 amino acids. The CDR3 DNA sequence: TGTGCCAGCAGCCTCAGGGATTGGGGAGAGACCCAGTACTTC. Encoded protein: CASSLRDWGETQYF.

The chain recombines TRBV19 with TRBJ1-2, with D hard to call. This CDR3 has 14 amino acids. Germline CDR1 and CDR2: LNHDA and SQIVND (reference sequence). With 4 bases removed from V and 5 bases from J, the gap between germline ends came to 14 bases. This CDR3 reads CASSRRVGSYGYTF. The CDR3 nucleotides read TGTGCCAGTAGTAGGAGGGTAGGGAGTTATGGCTACACCTTC. The variable domain in full, with the rest retrieved from reference TRBV19 and TRBJ1-2, is DGGITQSPKYLFRKEGQNVTLSCEQNLNHDAMYWYRQDPGQGLRLIYYSQIVNDFQKGDIAEGYSVSREKKESFPLTVTSAQKNPTAFYLCASSRRVGSYGYTFGSGTRLTVV.

The rearrangement links TRBV28 to TRBJ2-1; possible D gene TRBD1, 6 bases. The CDR3 runs to 16 residues. The V and J ends lost 6 bases and 0 bases respectively, with 15 bases between them. Germline-derived CDR1 and CDR2 are MDHEN and SYDVKM. CDR3 nucleotide sequence: TGTGCCAGCAGCACACAGGGTCAGGGCTCCTACAATGAGCAGTTCTTC. Its protein product is CASSTQGQGSYNEQFF.

The chain recombines TRBV7-9 with TRBJ2-2; TRBD2 matches 8 bases. The CDR3 runs 14 residues. The V and J ends lost 5 bases and 7 bases, in that order; junction bases with no gene match: 6. Germline-derived CDR1 and CDR2 are SEHNR and FQNEAQ (reference sequence). CDR3 loop: CASSPSGGGGELFF. The CDR3 region has the DNA TGTGCCAGCAGCCCCAGCGGGGGCGGCGGGGAGCTGTTTTTT.